The next 12 T cell receptor beta chains were all read from a single sample in a study of blood T cell repertoires in COVID-19. TCRdb keeps only in-frame clones here, not all; method: immunoSEQ multiplex PCR. The table records roughly 380,000 clones, approximately 91% of them present only once. Source material: peripheral blood. These TCRs come from a woman in her 40s with COVID-19, enrolled during active disease.

The chain joins TRBV12-3 or TRBV12-4 to TRBJ1-2, with D unclear. There are 13 residues in the CDR3. V was shortened by 6 bases and J by 8 bases, with 16 bases between the two germline ends. CDR3 nucleotide sequence: TGTGCCAGCAGCCGTGAGGGTCTTCGGGGCTACACCTTC. Its protein product is CASSREGLRGYTF.

A single count supports this clone. The rearrangement uses TRBV9 and TRBJ2-5; D might be TRBD1 (6 bases). V dropped 1 base and J dropped 1 base, with 11 bases sitting between them. The CDR3 consists of 15 residues. Per the germline V gene, CDR1 is SGDLS and CDR2 is YYNGEE. The CDR3 protein is CASSVQGRSQETQYF. DNA of the CDR3: TGTGCCAGCAGCGTACAGGGGCGGAGCCAAGAGACCCAGTACTTC.

This clone has more than one count but fewer than ten. This rearrangement joins TRBV27 to TRBJ1-6; 7 bases match TRBD1. The J segment lost 7 bases and the V segment lost 5 bases, leaving 14 bases of the junction unmatched. CDR3 length: 17 residues. Germline CDR1 is MNHEY and CDR2 is SMNVEV (reference sequence). CDR3 loop: CASSLGRQGSENSPLHF. DNA of the CDR3: TGTGCCAGCAGTCTAGGAAGACAGGGTTCCGAGAATTCACCCCTCCACTTT.

V usage is TRBV5-4 and J usage is TRBJ2-4; 9 bases match TRBD1. CDR1 SGHNT and CDR2 YYREEE come from the germline V gene (reference sequence). V was pared by 3 bases and J by 6 bases, with 10 bases of the junction left unmatched. This CDR3 contains 16 residues. CDR3 nucleotides: TGTGCCAGCAGCTCTTGGACAGGGGAAATCCCAAACATTCAGTACTTC. As protein: CASSSWTGEIPNIQYF. Supplemented by reference TRBV5-4 and TRBJ2-4, the full variable domain reads ETGVTQSPTHLIKTRGQQVTLRCSSQSGHNTVSWYQQALGQGPQFIFQYYREEENGRGNFPPRFSGLQFPNYSSELNVNALELDDSALYLCASSSWTGEIPNIQYFGAGTRLSVL.

The rearrangement uses TRBV7-2 and TRBJ1-1; 8 bases match TRBD1. The V gene end was trimmed by 5 bases and the J gene end by 4 bases; junction bases not matched to a gene: 12. The CDR3 is 16 amino acids. The V gene's germline CDR1 is SGHTA and CDR2 FQGNSA. The CDR3 region is CASSPQQGGEGTEAFF. The CDR3 DNA is TGTGCCAGCAGCCCCCAACAGGGGGGGGAGGGCACTGAAGCTTTCTTT.

The chain links TRBV29-1 to TRBJ1-2; TRBD1 might be the D (5 bases). The CDR3 runs 13 residues. Germline V lookup: CDR1 SQVTM, CDR2 ANQGSEA. The V end was cut by 6 bases, the J end by 6 bases, with 17 bases between. The DNA of the CDR3 is TGCAGCGTCACTAATCAGGGTAAAAATGGCTACACCTTC. This codes for CSVTNQGKNGYTF.

The chain carries TRBV19 and TRBJ2-3, with D unclear. Between the trimmed V and J ends, which lost 5 bases and 4 bases, there was a span of 4 bases. The CDR3 spans 11 residues. From germline, CDR1 is LNHDA and CDR2 SQIVND (reference sequence). CDR3 coding DNA: TGTGCCAGTAGTCGGGCAGATACGCAGTATTTT. It yields the protein CASSRADTQYF.

CDR3 in DNA: TGTGCCAGCAGCCTCGGGACTCCTACCCCCTACGAGCAGTACTTC. Its translation is CASSLGTPTPYEQYF. The chain links TRBV28 to TRBJ2-7; D might be TRBD2 (6 bases). The V end lost 6 bases, the J end lost 2 bases, and 17 bases lay between the germline ends. The CDR3 is 15 residues long. Germline CDR1 MDHEN, CDR2 SYDVKM.

This clone showed up just a few times. Different DNA sequences within this sample yield the same CDR3. The chain is built from TRBV7-9 and TRBJ1-5; the match to TRBD1 covers 11 bases. This CDR3 spans 16 amino acids. The trim removed 1 base at V and 4 bases at J, leaving 3 bases unmatched. Germline V gene sequence: CDR1 SEHNR, CDR2 FQNEAQ (reference sequence). The CDR3 sequence is CASSLGDRGRNQPQHF. The CDR3 DNA sequence: TGTGCCAGCAGCTTAGGGGACAGGGGGAGGAATCAGCCCCAGCATTTT.

The V call is TRBV12-3 or TRBV12-4, the J call TRBJ1-5, with 7 positions matching TRBD1. CDR3 length: 13 amino acids. With 10 bases clipped from V and 3 bases from J, the junction kept 6 bases outside the gene matches. CDR3 nucleotide sequence: TGTGCCACTCGGACAGGCCACAATCAGCCCCAGCATTTT. Protein sequence: CATRTGHNQPQHF.

Concerning this clone itself: Other DNA sequences in the sample encode the same CDR3. This chain uses TRBV27 with TRBJ1-5; perhaps TRBD1 as D (5 bases). The CDR3 consists of 15 residues. V dropped 1 base and J dropped 2 bases, with 9 bases sitting between them. In germline, CDR1 is MNHEY, CDR2 SMNVEV (reference sequence). The CDR3 sequence is CASSLLGGGNQPQHF. For the CDR3, the DNA is TGTGCCAGCAGTTTATTGGGGGGAGGCAATCAGCCCCAGCATTTT.

The CDR3 region has the DNA TGCGCCAGCAGCTTGATCGGTTATACTAATGAAAAACTGTTTTTT. Protein product: CASSLIGYTNEKLFF. The chain employs TRBV5-1 and TRBJ1-4; D unclear. CDR3 length: 15 amino acids. Germline CDR1 is SGHRS and CDR2 is YFSETQ. Deletions cut 1 base from V and 2 bases from J, with 9 bases between.